This T cell receptor beta chain was sequenced in a study of blood T cell repertoires in COVID-19. Clones were read by immunoSEQ multiplex PCR, and TCRdb kept only the in-frame ones, dropping some. This table holds approximately 310,000 clones, around 85% found once. J lost 8 bases, V lost 5 bases, and 8 bases had no gene match. CDR3 size: 14 residues. Germline lookup yields CDR1 SGHRS and CDR2 YFSETQ. Specimen: PBMCs or T cells enriched from blood (not recorded which). The receptor comes from a woman in her 30s who had been exposed to COVID-19. The chain couples TRBV5-1 to TRBJ1-2; 11 nucleotides line up with TRBD1. This chain's CDR3 is CASSPGQGAKGYTF. The CDR3, as DNA: TGCGCCAGCAGTCCAGGACAGGGGGCGAAGGGCTACACCTTC. Supplemented by reference TRBV5-1 and TRBJ1-2, the full variable domain reads KAGVTQTPRYLIKTRGQQVTLSCSPISGHRSVSWYQQTPGQGLQFLFEYFSETQRNKGNFPGRFSGRQFSNSRSEMNVSTLELGDSALYLCASSPGQGAKGYTFGSGTRLTVV.